The clone carrying this TCR beta chain turned up a few times. With V trimmed by 8 bases and J by 5 bases, 4 bases remained unmatched. The length of the CDR3 is 12 residues. Germline CDR1 and CDR2: KGHSH and LQKENI. A sample-barcoded 5' primer and a J-beta primer mix were used in a second PCR of roughly 7 to 11 cycles. TCRdb reprocessed the 5' RACE reads via MiXCR and lists one record per CDR3 protein. The table lists about 780,000 distinct CDR3 sequences, about 42% of them singletons. This sample was included in a study of blood T cells in healthy people across ages. The rearrangement links TRBV18 to TRBJ2-5; 8 bases map to TRBD2. This receptor was taken from a man at least 80 years old in good health. The sequenced material came from blood. For the CDR3, the DNA is TGTGCCAGCAACAGCGGGAGTGAGACCCAGTACTTC. Amino acids: CASNSGSETQYF.